The 17 T cell receptor beta chains below come from one sample, sequenced in a study of cytomegalovirus exposure and HLA in healthy donors. The primer mix had 60 Vbeta and 13 Jbeta primers. Data came from immunoSEQ multiplex PCR; TCRdb stores just in-frame clones and leaves some out. The table lists some 170,000 clones, 70% to 85% of them singletons. Sample: PBMCs. Receptors originate from a human donor in good health.

The V and J genes are TRBV18 and TRBJ2-7, with TRBD2 identical over 10 bases. From germline, CDR1 is KGHSH and CDR2 LQKENI. Trimming removed 2 bases from V and 5 bases from J; junction bases left unmatched: 9. This CDR3 has 16 amino acids. The CDR3 coding sequence is TGTGCCAGCTCACCAGGGACGGGTGGGACTAGCGACGAGCAGTACTTC. This gives the protein CASSPGTGGTSDEQYF.

The genes are TRBV19 and TRBJ2-3; TRBD1 matches 9 bases. V was pared by 5 bases and J by 4 bases, with 10 bases of the junction left unmatched. The germline gives CDR1 LNHDA, CDR2 SQIVND (reference sequence). CDR3 length: 16 amino acids. This chain's CDR3 is CASSGPGTGRPDTQYF. The CDR3 bases are TGTGCCAGTAGTGGGCCAGGGACAGGGCGACCAGATACGCAGTATTTT.

The gene calls are TRBV7-9 and TRBJ1-1, with D possibly being TRBD1 (5 bases). Germline assignment: CDR1 SEHNR and CDR2 FQNEAQ (reference sequence). Between the trimmed V and J ends, which lost 5 bases and 1 base, there was a span of 11 bases. The length of the CDR3 is 14 residues. CDR3: CASSLKTGNTEAFF. CDR3 DNA: TGTGCCAGCAGCCTTAAAACAGGGAACACTGAAGCTTTCTTT.

V is TRBV18 and J is TRBJ2-5; no clear D. CDR3 length equals 16 residues. Germline-derived CDR1 and CDR2 are KGHSH and LQKENI. Between the trimmed V and J ends, which lost 2 bases and 4 bases, there was a span of 17 bases. CDR3 in amino acids: CASSPGATSPRETQYF. The CDR3 coding sequence is TGTGCCAGCTCACCAGGCGCGACTTCGCCGAGAGAGACCCAGTACTTC.

V and J are TRBV2 and TRBJ2-7; a possible D gene is TRBD1 (5 bases). CDR1 is SNHLY and CDR2 is FYNNEI in the germline V gene. The CDR3 length is 12 residues. Trimming removed 10 bases at V and 2 bases at J, with 12 bases between. The CDR3 DNA reads as TGTGCCACCCGCAAGGGGACCTACGAGCAGTACTTC. Protein: CATRKGTYEQYF.

The chain has TRBV2 and TRBJ1-5; D not resolved. CDR1 and CDR2 (germline): SNHLY, FYNNEI. This CDR3 is 13 amino acids long. V lost 8 bases and J lost 1, with 9 bases in between. Written as DNA, the CDR3 is TGTGCCAGCGGGCGGGAGAGCAATCAGCCCCAGCATTTT. Residues: CASGRESNQPQHF.

The CDR3: CASTPRRDRRMNTEAFF. The CDR3 region has the DNA TGTGCCAGCACCCCCCGCCGGGACAGACGAATGAACACTGAAGCTTTCTTT. The chain is built from TRBV5-4 and TRBJ1-1; 7 bases fit TRBD1. Looked up from germline, CDR1 is SGHNT and CDR2 is YYREEE (reference sequence). The length of the CDR3 is 17 residues. Germline trimming cut 6 bases from V and 0 bases from J; bases unmatched to any gene: 14.

J is TRBJ1-2 and V is TRBV6-5; D is perhaps TRBD1 (5 bases). CDR1 and CDR2 (germline): MNHEY, SVGAGI. The CDR3 spans 14 residues. V lost 0 bases and J lost 6, with 11 bases in between. CDR3 bases: TGTGCCAGCAGTTACTCGGCCAGGGAGGATGGCTACACCTTC. Translating gives CASSYSAREDGYTF.

This clone was seen more than once but under ten times. This sequence joins TRBV6-5 and TRBJ2-1, with D perhaps matching TRBD2 (6 bases). Deletions cut 2 bases from V and 7 bases from J, with 12 bases between. The CDR3 consists of 14 residues. Germline CDR1 reads MNHEY; CDR2 reads SVGAGI. CDR3 coding DNA: TGTGCCAGCAGTTACGGGGAGGCGTTGAATGAGCAGTTCTTC. Protein: CASSYGEALNEQFF.

The rearrangement uses TRBV7-8 and TRBJ1-2; 8 bases are a match to TRBD1. CDR1 SGHVS and CDR2 FQNEAQ come from the germline V gene. This CDR3 is 15 amino acids long. The ends lost 5 bases at V and 1 base at J; junction bases unmatched: 6. CDR3 loop: CASSPRTGYNYGYTF. As DNA, the CDR3 is TGTGCCAGCAGCCCTCGGACAGGGTATAACTATGGCTACACCTTC.

The chain employs TRBV7-2 and TRBJ1-1, with no clear D. The CDR3 loop spans 12 amino acids. Trimming removed 2 bases at V and 11 bases at J, with 12 bases between. Germline V CDR1 and CDR2: SGHTA, FQGNSA. CDR3 in amino acids: CASSLLPGRAFF. DNA of the CDR3: TGTGCCAGCAGCTTACTGCCCGGGAGGGCTTTCTTT.

The DNA for the CDR3 is TGTGCCAGCAGCCCCCATAGCCGGGAGCAGTATTTT. The encoded protein is CASSPHSREQYF. V and J are TRBV9 and TRBJ2-3; D perhaps matches TRBD2 (5 bases). CDR1 and CDR2 (germline): SGDLS, YYNGEE. The CDR3 totals 12 residues. V lost 4 bases to trimming and J lost 11 bases, with 14 bases between them.

V and J are TRBV25-1 and TRBJ1-3, with D possibly being TRBD1 (5 bases). The germline gives CDR1 MGHDK, CDR2 SYGVNS. Deletions cut 6 bases from V and 0 bases from J, with 12 bases between. The CDR3 sequence is 15 residues long. The CDR3 loop is CASRGTLDSGNTIYF. The DNA of the CDR3 is TGTGCCAGCAGGGGGACTCTCGACTCTGGAAACACCATATATTTT. The variable domain in full, with the rest retrieved from reference TRBV25-1 and TRBJ1-3, is EADIYQTPRYLVIGTGKKITLECSQTMGHDKMYWYQQDPGMELHLIHYSYGVNSTEKGDLSSESTVSRIRTEHFPLTLESARPSHTSQYLCASRGTLDSGNTIYFGEGSWLTVV.

This clone was observed a few times. V usage is TRBV5-8 and J usage is TRBJ2-1, with TRBD2 matching 10 bases. The CDR3 length is 14 residues. The junction had 5 bases not matched to a gene; V was cut back by 3 bases and J by 8 bases. The germline V gene has CDR1 SGHTS and CDR2 YDEGEE. CDR3 sequence (DNA): TGTGCCAGCAGCTCGGGACTAGCGTGGGATGAGCAGTTCTTC. As protein: CASSSGLAWDEQFF.

This chain joins TRBV6-1 and TRBJ2-7; the match to TRBD1 covers 12 bases. CDR3 length equals 14 residues. Unmatched junction bases numbered 6, after V lost 7 bases and J lost 5 bases. CDR1 and CDR2 (germline): MNHNS, SASEGT. The DNA for the CDR3 is TGTGCCAGCAAGGGGGACAGGGGGCCTGACGAGCAGTACTTC. Its translation: CASKGDRGPDEQYF.

V is TRBV11-1 and J is TRBJ1-3, with 7 bases matching TRBD1. Trimming cost V 5 bases and J 3 bases; bases outside gene matches: 4. The germline V gene encodes CDR1 SGHAT and CDR2 FQDESV (reference sequence). This CDR3 region has 14 residues. CDR3 sequence: CASSPNRGGNTIYF. For the CDR3, the DNA is TGTGCCAGCAGCCCCAACAGGGGTGGAAACACCATATATTTT. The full variable domain, rest sourced from reference TRBV11-1 and TRBJ1-3, is EAEVAQSPRYKITEKSQAVAFWCDPISGHATLYWYRQILGQGPELLVQFQDESVVDDSQLPKDRFSAERLKGVDSTLKIQPAELGDSAMYLCASSPNRGGNTIYFGEGSWLTVV.

This clone was counted a few times. The chain links TRBV7-8 to TRBJ1-1; possibly TRBD1 for D (5 bases). In germline, CDR1 is SGHVS, CDR2 FQNEAQ. CDR3 length: 13 amino acids. The germline V and J ends were trimmed by 5 bases and 8 bases, with 15 bases remaining between them. The CDR3 reads CASSTRRDREAFF. The CDR3 region has the DNA TGTGCCAGCAGCACCCGGCGGGACCGCGAAGCTTTCTTT.